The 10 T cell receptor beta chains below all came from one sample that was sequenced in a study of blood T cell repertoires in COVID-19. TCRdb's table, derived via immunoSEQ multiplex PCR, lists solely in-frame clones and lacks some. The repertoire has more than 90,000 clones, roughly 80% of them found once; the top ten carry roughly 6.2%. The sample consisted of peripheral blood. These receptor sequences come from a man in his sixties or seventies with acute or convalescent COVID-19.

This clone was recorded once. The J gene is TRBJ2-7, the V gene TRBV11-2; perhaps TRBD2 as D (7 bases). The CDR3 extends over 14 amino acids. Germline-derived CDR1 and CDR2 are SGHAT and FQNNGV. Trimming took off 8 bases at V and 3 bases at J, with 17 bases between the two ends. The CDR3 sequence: CASRGGATVYEQYF. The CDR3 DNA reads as TGTGCCAGCCGAGGGGGGGCGACGGTCTACGAGCAGTACTTC.

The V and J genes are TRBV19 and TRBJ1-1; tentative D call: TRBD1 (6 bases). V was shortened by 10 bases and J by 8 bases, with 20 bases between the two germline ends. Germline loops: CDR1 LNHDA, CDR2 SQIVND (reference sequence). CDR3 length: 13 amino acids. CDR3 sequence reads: CATLSWGRREAFF. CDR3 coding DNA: TGTGCCACCCTATCCTGGGGGCGAAGAGAAGCTTTCTTT.

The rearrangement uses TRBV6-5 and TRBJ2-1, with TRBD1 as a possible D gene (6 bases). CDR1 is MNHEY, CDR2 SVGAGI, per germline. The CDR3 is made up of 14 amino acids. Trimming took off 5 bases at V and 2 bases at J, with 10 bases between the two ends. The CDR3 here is CASSRTETYNEQFF. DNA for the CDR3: TGTGCCAGCAGTAGGACAGAGACCTACAATGAGCAGTTCTTC.

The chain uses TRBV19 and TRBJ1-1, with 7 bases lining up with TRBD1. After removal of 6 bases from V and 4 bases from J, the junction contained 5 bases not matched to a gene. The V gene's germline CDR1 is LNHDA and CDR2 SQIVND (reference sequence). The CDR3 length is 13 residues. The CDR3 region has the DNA TGTGCCAGTAGGAGGGGGCCCAGCACTGAAGCTTTCTTT. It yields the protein CASRRGPSTEAFF.

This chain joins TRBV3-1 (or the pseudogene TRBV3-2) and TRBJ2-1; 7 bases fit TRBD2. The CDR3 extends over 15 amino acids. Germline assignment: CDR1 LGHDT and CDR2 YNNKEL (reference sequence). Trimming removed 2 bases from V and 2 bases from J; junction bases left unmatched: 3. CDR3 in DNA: TGTGCCAGCAGCCAACTTGCGGGGGCCTACAATGAGCAGTTCTTC. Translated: CASSQLAGAYNEQFF.

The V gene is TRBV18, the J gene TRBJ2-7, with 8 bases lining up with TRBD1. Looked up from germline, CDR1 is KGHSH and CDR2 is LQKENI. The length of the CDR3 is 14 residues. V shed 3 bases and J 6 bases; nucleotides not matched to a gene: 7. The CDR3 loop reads CASSPAAGGGEQYF. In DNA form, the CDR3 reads TGTGCCAGCTCACCGGCAGCAGGGGGCGGCGAGCAGTACTTC.

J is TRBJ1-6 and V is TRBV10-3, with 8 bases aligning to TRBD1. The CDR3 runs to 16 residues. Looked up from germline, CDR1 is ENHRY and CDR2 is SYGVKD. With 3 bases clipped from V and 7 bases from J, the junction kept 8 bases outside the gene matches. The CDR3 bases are TGTGCCATCAGTGAAACAGGGGGTCTGGGGAATTCACCCCTCCACTTT. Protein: CAISETGGLGNSPLHF.

The chain's CDR3 is CASSLNSGADTQYF. CDR3 nucleotide sequence: TGTGCCAGCAGCTTAAATTCGGGAGCAGATACGCAGTATTTT. The rearrangement uses TRBV7-3 and TRBJ2-3; weak D call: TRBD2 (6 bases). Trimming took off 1 base at V and 4 bases at J, with 9 bases between the two ends. The CDR3 length is 14 residues. Germline CDR1 is SGHTA and CDR2 is FQGTGA.

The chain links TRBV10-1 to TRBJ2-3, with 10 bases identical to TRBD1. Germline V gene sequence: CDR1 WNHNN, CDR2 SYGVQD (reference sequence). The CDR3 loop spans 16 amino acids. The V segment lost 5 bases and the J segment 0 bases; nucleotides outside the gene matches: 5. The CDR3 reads CASSLDRGLSTDTQYF. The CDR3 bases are TGCGCCAGCAGTCTCGACAGGGGGCTTAGCACAGATACGCAGTATTTT.

The CDR3 is CASSTTGWVSGANVLTF. The CDR3 coding sequence is TGTGCCAGTAGTACGACAGGTTGGGTCTCTGGGGCCAACGTCCTGACTTTC. The rearrangement links TRBV19 to TRBJ2-6; TRBD1 might be the D (6 bases). V was shortened by 4 bases and J by 0 bases, with 13 bases between the two germline ends. The CDR3 spans 17 residues. Germline V gene data show CDR1 as LNHDA and CDR2 as SQIVND (reference sequence).